This T cell receptor (beta chain) was captured in a study of multiple sclerosis patients with progressive multifocal leukoencephalopathy (dated by TCRdb to about 2019). Notes on the research overall: Peripheral T and B cells were examined in MS patients who went on to develop PML (4 under natalizumab, 1 after alemtuzumab) as well as in treated patients who did not. Two patients on natalizumab who later developed PML were tracked over time from before therapy, through 6 and 12 months, up to PML onset. The study was designed to detect JC virus-specific or public T-cell expansions arising at the time of PML onset. What the study reported, not specific to this receptor: At the time PML developed, no common TRBV or TRBJ gene usage or preferential TRBV-TRBJ pairings were detected. Analysis was limited to peripheral blood, even though cerebrospinal fluid or brain lymphocytes might be more informative for natalizumab-associated PML. With only a small, descriptive cohort, it remained unclear whether the findings reflect JC virus infection or general immunocompromise. Lower normalized Shannon entropy suggested less diverse TRB repertoires in most PML patients, whereas the natalizumab-treated controls showed values near 1. Although TRB clones above 0.5% frequency turned up only in PML patients, the clones expanded at PML onset were already present before and during natalizumab therapy.

This clone was found a few times. Its recognized antigen is unknown. Qualities for individual bases were not recorded, and no much larger clone is one base off. Library method: the immunoSEQ multiplex PCR assay. To estimate template counts and remove amplification bias, each PCR was spiked with synthetic inline TR CDR3 controls covering all V-J pairings. Reads went through processing to reduce amplification and sequencing bias, and quantification was done against synthetic TR CDR3 analogs. The authors' pipeline ran thus. Raw data were processed in ImmunoSEQ Analyzer, removing out-of-frame sequences and CDR3s with stop codons, and genes were named by IMGT nomenclature. Repertoire diversity was summarized as normalized Shannon entropy, defined as 1 minus Pielou's evenness. Two TRB sequences were counted as identical only if the two sequences had the same V gene, J gene and CDR3. Public PML clonotypes were CDR3s found in two or more PML-onset samples but not found earlier, in controls, or in public databases. Skylign with the observed count method was used to analyze CDR3 amino acid composition at each position. TCRdb retrieved this table from immuneACCESS and kept in-frame rearrangements only. Not all clones are present; in checked studies, unresolved V genes account for under half, and no reason is known for the remainder. D and trimming come from the DNA, and the V and J calls and clone size come from that table. This sample gives 25,000 to 35,000 clones in total; roughly nine tenths of them show up just once. Of the sample, around 1.5% falls within the top ten clones.

The time point label corresponds to: 5 to 6 months of natalizumab therapy. In the paper's terms, the treatment or condition label means: on natalizumab therapy at sampling. Every listed patient had received interferon beta before, and every PML patient was female. Blood samples at T1 and T2 were obtained at 6 and 12 months of natalizumab therapy, respectively. Isolation of peripheral blood mononuclear cells was performed by Ficoll-Hypaque density gradient centrifugation. This specimen was PBMCs, taken from a patient treated with natalizumab. The TCR originated in a human donor with multiple sclerosis.

The CDR3 corresponds to CASSSGPNEQFF. The DNA is as follows: TGTGCCAGCAGCTCCGGACCCAATGAGCAGTTCTTC. The V and J segments used are TRBV7-2 and TRBJ2-1; no confident D gene assignment can be made. From cysteine to phenylalanine, the CDR3 is 12 amino acids long. Here the CDR3 DNA is all that survives: 36 bases in frame from base 1. V was cut back by 4 bases and J by 6 bases, leaving a gap of 7 bases between them. The germline V gene yields SGHTA for CDR1 and FQGNSA for CDR2.